This T cell receptor (beta chain) was recovered during a study of cytomegalovirus exposure and HLA in healthy donors (dated by TCRdb to about 2017). Background on the whole study: A later analysis indicated that the 120 or so validation repertoires were generated on the platform also employed for the 666 repertoires of the first cohort. The study aimed to test whether cataloging public T cell receptors could reveal signatures of past pathogen exposure. A separate validation cohort of roughly 130 different subjects was used in addition to the 666-subject first cohort. High-throughput TCR immunosequencing, statistical association of individual TCRs with disease status, and machine learning were combined to predict cytomegalovirus infection status. Overall study outcomes, separate from this receptor: Most TCR sequences were seen in very few donors, while some public TCRs were found in many individuals. In a later analysis, TCRs clustered in the first cohort were found to also tend to co-occur in the approximately 110 validation repertoires, with 90% to 95% of cluster scores above 0. The validation cohort had no HLA typing available for a later analysis, so co-occurrence within that cohort was assessed over all 130 or so repertoires. A total of fewer than 200 TCR beta chains were listed by the study as associated with cytomegalovirus. The classifier was reported to diagnose cytomegalovirus status with high specificity and sensitivity in both the original and validation cohorts. It was suggested by the authors that the approach could potentially be generalized to other disease states and immunological phenotypes. In vitro tests confirmed that a few of the cytomegalovirus-associated TCR beta chains recognize cytomegalovirus antigens.

The donors were included in the validation cohort of some 120 subjects, a group kept apart from the roughly 670-subject first cohort. Receptor libraries were prepared by the immunoSEQ multiplex PCR assay. The authors' analysis ran thus. To diagnose cytomegalovirus status from the catalog of TCR beta chain sequences, a statistical classification framework was built. TCRdb holds this immuneACCESS table with in-frame rearrangements only. Some clones are missing; in checked studies, unresolved V genes explain under half, and the rest has no known cause. That table supplies the V and J calls and clone size; D and trimming were determined from the DNA. In this sample the table shows around 180,000 clones, around 88% of which occur a single time. The top ten clonotypes cover around 1.6% of the sample. A remark on this clone: What this receptor recognizes is not known. No base-level quality is on record; no much larger clone is a single base apart.

In the germline V gene, CDR1 corresponds to SNHLY and CDR2 to FYNNEI. The germline ends are 5 bases apart after V is trimmed by 2 bases and J by 1 base. Measured from the cysteine to the phenylalanine, the CDR3 is 13 residues long. Of all the DNA, just the CDR3 is kept, 39 bases in frame from base 1. This receptor chain uses TRBV2 and TRBJ1-1; the D gene is unclear. Source material: PBMCs. The source is a woman aged 18 to 35 in good health and CMV-seronegative. The bases read TGTGCCAGCAGTGAAATAGAGAACACTGAAGCTTTCTTT. Its amino acids are CASSEIENTEAFF.